This TCR beta chain is from a study of identical twins. Study-wide findings and caveats: For out-of-frame beta sequences, excess twin sharing was weaker.

This clonotype was picked up a small number of times. What it binds is not known. TCRdb reprocessed the 5' RACE reads with MiXCR, giving one entry per CDR3 protein. The repertoire holds about 490,000 distinct CDR3 sequences, with around 15% as singletons. The ends were cut back, 4 bases at V and 10 bases at J, with 13 bases in the middle. The CDR3 totals 12 residues. The germline CDR1 and CDR2 sequences are SGDLS and YYNGEE. This sample also belongs to another study, concerning yellow fever vaccine responses in identical twins.

Sequencing input: CD4+ T cells sorted from blood. This receptor was obtained from a woman under 30 in good health. V usage is TRBV9 and J usage is TRBJ2-3; D call uncertain. In DNA form, the CDR3 reads TGTGCCAGCAGCAATACCGCAACCTCGCAGTATTTT. The encoded protein is CASSNTATSQYF.